This TCR beta chain originates from a study of CD8 T cells in ankylosing spondylitis. This clonotype appeared many times. Its specificity is not known. Points from the study as a whole: Seemingly distinctive of ankylosing spondylitis blood was a TCR beta motif formed by eight highly homologous variants.

Via MiXCR, TCRdb re-called the 5' RACE reads, giving one row per CDR3 protein. Of just under 550,000 distinct CDR3 sequences in the sample, roughly 13% were seen once. This CDR3 is 14 amino acids long. Germline CDR1 SNHLY, CDR2 FYNNEI. Trimming cost V 8 bases and J 6 bases, with 17 bases left between them. The source material was blood, either unsorted or a sorted T cell fraction (not recorded which). This sequence joins TRBV2 and TRBJ2-1, with D maybe TRBD1 (5 bases). This receptor was obtained from a male donor with ankylosing spondylitis. CDR3 sequence: CASLGVGQGNEQFF. CDR3 nucleotides: TGTGCCAGCCTTGGGGTGGGTCAGGGCAATGAGCAGTTCTTC.